This T cell receptor (beta chain) was found in a study of CD4+ T cells in melanoma. Germline V gene sequence: CDR1 SGHRS, CDR2 YFSETQ. The CDR3 loop spans 16 amino acids. J lost 6 bases, V lost 4 bases, and 13 bases had no gene match. Profiled with immunoSEQ multiplex PCR; TCRdb holds only in-frame clones, not every one. The sample includes 13,000 to 15,000 clones, approximately 70% of them seen just once. The receptor was derived from a human donor with melanoma. This chain uses TRBV5-1 with TRBJ1-2; 9 bases are a match to TRBD1. The sequencing sample was made of cells from a culture (not recorded whether cultured in vitro). The CDR3: CASSPGTGRGDDGYTF. The CDR3 region has the DNA TGCGCCAGCAGCCCCGGGACAGGGAGGGGAGACGATGGCTACACCTTC.